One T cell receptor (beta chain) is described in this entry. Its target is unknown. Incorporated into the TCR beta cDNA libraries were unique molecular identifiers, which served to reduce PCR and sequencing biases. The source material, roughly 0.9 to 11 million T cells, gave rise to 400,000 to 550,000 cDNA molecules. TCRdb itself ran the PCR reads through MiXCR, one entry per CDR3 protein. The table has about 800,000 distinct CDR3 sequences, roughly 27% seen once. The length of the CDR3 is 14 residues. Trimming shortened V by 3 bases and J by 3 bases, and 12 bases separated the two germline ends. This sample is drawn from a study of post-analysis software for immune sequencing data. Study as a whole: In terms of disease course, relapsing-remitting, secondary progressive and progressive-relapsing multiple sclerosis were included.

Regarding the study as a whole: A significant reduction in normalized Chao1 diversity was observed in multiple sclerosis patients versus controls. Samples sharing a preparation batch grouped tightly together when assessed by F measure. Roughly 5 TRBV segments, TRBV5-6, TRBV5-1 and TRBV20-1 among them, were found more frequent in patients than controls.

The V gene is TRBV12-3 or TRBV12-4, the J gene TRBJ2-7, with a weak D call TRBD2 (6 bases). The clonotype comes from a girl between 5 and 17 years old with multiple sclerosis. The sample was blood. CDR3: CASSLGGALYEQYF. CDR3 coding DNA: TGTGCCAGCAGTTTGGGGGGAGCCCTCTACGAGCAGTACTTC.